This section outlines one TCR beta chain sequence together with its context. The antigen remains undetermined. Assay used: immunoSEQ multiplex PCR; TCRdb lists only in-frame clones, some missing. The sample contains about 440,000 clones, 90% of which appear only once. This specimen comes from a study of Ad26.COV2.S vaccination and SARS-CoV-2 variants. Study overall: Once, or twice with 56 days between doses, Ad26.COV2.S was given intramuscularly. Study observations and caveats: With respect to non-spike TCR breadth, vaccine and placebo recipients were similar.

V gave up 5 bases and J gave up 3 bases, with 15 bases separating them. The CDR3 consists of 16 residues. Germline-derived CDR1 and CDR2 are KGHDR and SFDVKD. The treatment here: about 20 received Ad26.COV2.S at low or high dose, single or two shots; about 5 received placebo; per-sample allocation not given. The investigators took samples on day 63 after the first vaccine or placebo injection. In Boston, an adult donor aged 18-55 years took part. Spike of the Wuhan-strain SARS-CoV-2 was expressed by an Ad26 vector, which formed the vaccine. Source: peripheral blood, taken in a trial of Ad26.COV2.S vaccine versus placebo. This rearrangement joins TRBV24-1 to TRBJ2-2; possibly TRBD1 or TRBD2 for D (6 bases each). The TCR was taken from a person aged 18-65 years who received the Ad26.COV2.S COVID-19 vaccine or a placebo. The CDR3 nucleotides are TGTGCCACCAGTGGACAGGACTATCCCCACACCGGGGAGCTGTTTTTT. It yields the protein CATSGQDYPHTGELFF.